This entry lists 30 T cell receptor beta chains sequenced from one sample in a study of cytomegalovirus exposure and HLA in healthy donors (dated by TCRdb to the late 2010s). Preparation of the library involved the immunoSEQ multiplex PCR assay. A mixture of 60 forward primers for TCR Vbeta segments and 13 reverse primers for TCR Jbeta segments was used in the multiplex PCR. As stored in TCRdb, this immuneACCESS dataset retains in-frame rearrangements with V and J assigned. A fraction of the clones does not appear; measured against another copy, unresolved V genes explain less than half of the discrepancy, and the remainder lacks a known reason. For this sample the table gives some 110,000 clones, of which less than 80% were detected only once. The ten largest clones represent 1.3% of the sample. Material for sequencing was PBMCs. The receptors come from a man in his thirties or forties in good health and CMV-seronegative.

The chain recombines TRBV30 with TRBJ1-5; D possibly corresponds to TRBD1 (5 bases). V was cut by 1 base and J by 5 bases, with 9 bases left in between. The CDR3 loop spans 13 amino acids. Looked up from germline, CDR1 is GTSNPN and CDR2 is SVGIG (reference sequence). CDR3 sequence (DNA): TGTGCCTGGAGTGGACAGCCCCATCAGCCCCAGCATTTT. Translation gives CAWSGQPHQPQHF.

The gene calls are TRBV6-1 and TRBJ2-7; 9 bases match TRBD1. Looked up from germline, CDR1 is MNHNS and CDR2 is SASEGT. The CDR3 has 13 amino acids. Trimming cost V 8 bases and J 3 bases; bases outside gene matches: 5. CDR3: CASHRGPSYEQYF. The CDR3 DNA reads as TGTGCCAGCCACAGGGGGCCGAGCTACGAGCAGTACTTC.

The rearrangement uses TRBV4-3 and TRBJ1-2; 9 bases map to TRBD1. The junction had 8 bases not matched to a gene; V was cut back by 0 bases and J by 0 bases. The CDR3 is 18 amino acids. Germline-derived CDR1 and CDR2 are LGHNA and YSLEER. The CDR3 protein is CASSQEGGTGHPNYGYTF. In nucleotides, the CDR3 is TGCGCCAGCAGCCAAGAAGGGGGGACAGGGCATCCTAACTATGGCTACACCTTC.

This clone came up a few times. In DNA form, the CDR3 reads TGTGCCAGCAGTGAAGGCTTTGGACAGTCGAATGAAAAACTGTTTTTT. Its protein product is CASSEGFGQSNEKLFF. The genes are TRBV6-1 and TRBJ1-4, with D possibly being TRBD1 (6 bases). V lost 1 base, J lost 5 bases, and 14 bases lay in between. CDR3 length: 16 amino acids. CDR1 is MNHNS, CDR2 SASEGT, per germline.

The gene calls are TRBV19 and TRBJ1-6; a possible D gene is TRBD1 (5 bases). The V gene's germline CDR1 is LNHDA and CDR2 SQIVND (reference sequence). With 4 bases removed from V and 3 bases from J, the gap between germline ends came to 13 bases. CDR3 size: 16 residues. The DNA for the CDR3 is TGTGCCAGTAGTAAGGAGGGGATGGTCTATAATTCACCCCTCCACTTT. Translated, it gives CASSKEGMVYNSPLHF.

The gene calls are TRBV4-3 and TRBJ2-1; tentatively, D is TRBD2 (6 bases). Germline V CDR1 and CDR2: LGHNA, YSLEER. CDR3 length: 17 residues. V was shortened by 1 base and J by 8 bases, with 21 bases between the two germline ends. CDR3 sequence (DNA): TGCGCCAGCAGCCAAGCCCTAGCGCCTTACCTAGAGGATGAGCAGTTCTTC. Residues: CASSQALAPYLEDEQFF.

This clone came up a few times. V usage is TRBV5-1 and J usage is TRBJ2-2; D might be TRBD2 (6 bases). The CDR3 runs 14 residues. Per germline, CDR1 SGHRS and CDR2 YFSETQ. V shed 4 bases and J shed 5 bases, with 12 bases lying between them. In DNA, the CDR3 is TGCGCCAGCAGCGCGGGACCTGCGACCGGGGAGCTGTTTTTT. Protein: CASSAGPATGELFF.

This sequence joins TRBV30 and TRBJ2-1, with 10 positions matching TRBD2. Losses at the gene ends were 1 base for V and 3 bases for J; bases not matched to a gene: 6. CDR3 length equals 16 residues. CDR1 GTSNPN and CDR2 SVGIG come from the germline V gene (reference sequence). The CDR3 region is CAWSARLAGYYNEQFF. Here the CDR3 DNA reads TGTGCCTGGAGTGCCCGACTAGCGGGCTACTACAATGAGCAGTTCTTC.

V usage is TRBV4-1 and J usage is TRBJ1-4, with D hard to call. V was pared by 1 base and J by 7 bases, with 10 bases between. The CDR3 spans 14 residues. Germline V gives CDR1 MGHRA, CDR2 YSYEKL. DNA of the CDR3: TGCGCCAGCAGCCAAGGCGGGGAGGGTGAAAAACTGTTTTTT. Amino acid sequence: CASSQGGEGEKLFF.

The chain couples TRBV7-8 to TRBJ1-4; 7 bases fit TRBD1. CDR1 and CDR2 (germline): SGHVS, FQNEAQ. The ends lost 4 bases at V and 5 bases at J; junction bases unmatched: 7. The CDR3 loop spans 15 amino acids. The CDR3 loop is CASSSRDSLNEKLFF. Here the CDR3 DNA reads TGTGCCAGCAGCTCTCGGGACAGCCTAAATGAAAAACTGTTTTTT.

V and J are TRBV10-3 and TRBJ2-3, with TRBD2 matching over 8 bases. V lost 6 bases and J lost 0; bases outside the gene matches: 5. The CDR3 extends over 15 amino acids. The germline V gene encodes CDR1 ENHRY and CDR2 SYGVKD. This CDR3 reads CAIRFASGSTDTQYF. The CDR3 nucleotides read TGTGCCATCAGGTTCGCTAGCGGGAGCACAGATACGCAGTATTTT.

There are a few counts of this clone. The chain employs TRBV5-1 and TRBJ2-7, with TRBD1 as a possible D gene (5 bases). The CDR3 extends over 14 amino acids. Trimming pared 5 bases from V and 4 bases from J, leaving 16 bases between. The germline gives CDR1 SGHRS, CDR2 YFSETQ. The CDR3 sequence: CASSYDSLNYEQYF. The CDR3 DNA follows: TGCGCCAGCAGTTATGACAGTCTCAATTACGAGCAGTACTTC.

The V call is TRBV11-2, the J call TRBJ2-3; D unresolved. The CDR3 consists of 13 residues. Trimming took 10 bases from V and 3 from J, leaving 14 bases between them. The germline gives CDR1 SGHAT, CDR2 FQNNGV. The CDR3 region has the DNA TGTGCCACCAGAACGGGTTTGACAGATACGCAGTATTTT. It yields the protein CATRTGLTDTQYF.

In this sample, this clone turned up once. The rearrangement joins TRBV4-2 to TRBJ2-1; 11 positions agree with TRBD2. The CDR3 runs to 15 residues. Trimming took 3 bases from V and 8 from J; bases not matched to a gene: 6. In germline, CDR1 is LGHNA, CDR2 YNFKEQ. This chain's CDR3 is CASSQTSGATDEQFF. CDR3 bases: TGTGCCAGCAGCCAGACTAGCGGGGCTACGGATGAGCAGTTCTTC.

The chain carries TRBV6-6 and TRBJ2-7; 7 nucleotides agree with TRBD1. Germline V gives CDR1 MNHNY, CDR2 SVGAGI (reference sequence). This CDR3 contains 14 residues. V lost 6 bases to trimming and J lost 2 bases; unmatched junction nucleotides: 7. CDR3 in DNA: TGTGCCAGCAGCCCCGGGACAGAGACCTACGAGCAGTACTTC. This translates into CASSPGTETYEQYF.

The V and J genes are TRBV6-5 and TRBJ2-2; 9 bases map to TRBD2. Germline CDR1 MNHEY, CDR2 SVGAGI. The CDR3 runs 16 residues. V gave up 2 bases and J gave up 5 bases; unmatched junction bases: 6. Written as DNA, the CDR3 is TGTGCCAGCAGTTACCTTAGCGGGAGAGGTACCGGGGAGCTGTTTTTT. It translates to CASSYLSGRGTGELFF.

This clone was seen a single time. The chain carries TRBV9 and TRBJ2-5; 8 bases line up with TRBD2. Trimming removed 0 bases from V and 2 bases from J; junction bases left unmatched: 15. CDR1 and CDR2 (germline): SGDLS, YYNGEE. The CDR3 runs 19 residues. The CDR3 nucleotides are TGTGCCAGCAGCGTAGGAGTGGGTTCCGGCGGGGGGCTACAAGAGACCCAGTACTTC. The encoded protein is CASSVGVGSGGGLQETQYF.

The chain uses TRBV7-2 and TRBJ2-1; 8 nucleotides align to TRBD1. Germline loops: CDR1 SGHTA, CDR2 FQGNSA. V shed 5 bases, J shed 4 bases, and the junction held 7 bases outside the gene matches. The CDR3 sequence is 15 residues long. The CDR3: CASSPDRVVYNEQFF. In nucleotides, the CDR3 is TGTGCCAGCAGCCCGGACAGGGTAGTTTACAATGAGCAGTTCTTC.

The genes are TRBV27 and TRBJ2-7; D is perhaps TRBD1 (6 bases). The CDR3 runs 14 residues. Germline V gene sequence: CDR1 MNHEY, CDR2 SMNVEV (reference sequence). V gave up 5 bases and J gave up 5 bases, with 16 bases separating them. CDR3 amino acids: CASSLSGAGDEQYF. The CDR3 region has the DNA TGTGCCAGCAGTCTTTCGGGTGCAGGGGACGAGCAGTACTTC.

The J gene is TRBJ1-4, the V gene TRBV4-1; 11 bases are shared with TRBD1. The CDR3 extends over 16 amino acids. The junction had 4 bases not matched to a gene; V was cut back by 3 bases and J by 4 bases. From germline, CDR1 is MGHRA and CDR2 YSYEKL. DNA of the CDR3: TGCGCCAGCAGCCAGGACAGGGGGCTGAGTAATGAAAAACTGTTTTTT. It specifies CASSQDRGLSNEKLFF.

The chain uses TRBV28 and TRBJ2-7; TRBD2 matches 10 bases. The CDR3 is 14 amino acids. The V gene's germline CDR1 is MDHEN and CDR2 SYDVKM. V was clipped by 4 bases and J by 5 bases; unmatched bases: 5. In DNA form, the CDR3 reads TGTGCCAGCAGTTATAGCGGGAGGTCCAACGAGCAGTACTTC. It encodes CASSYSGRSNEQYF.

In its sample, this clone was seen once. The CDR3 loop reads CASSRGRGRSAKGEQFF. DNA for the CDR3: TGCGCCAGCAGTCGCGGAAGGGGCAGGTCCGCGAAGGGCGAGCAGTTCTTC. V is TRBV10-2 and J is TRBJ2-1; possible D gene TRBD1, 5 bases. Germline CDR1 and CDR2: WSHSY and SAAADI. The V and J ends lost 5 bases and 10 bases respectively, with 27 bases between them. CDR3 size: 17 residues.

The chain uses TRBV9 and TRBJ1-2; TRBD1 agrees at 9 bases. Trimming at V came to 3 bases and at J to 8 bases, leaving 14 bases not matched to a gene. CDR3 length: 16 residues. CDR1 is SGDLS, CDR2 YYNGEE, per germline. The DNA of the CDR3 is TGTGCCAGCAGCGAGGGGGACAGGGTGGTGGCTAACGGCTACACCTTC. This translates into CASSEGDRVVANGYTF.

This chain connects TRBV6-4 to TRBJ2-2; D uncertain. The germline V gene encodes CDR1 MRHNA and CDR2 SNTAGT. Trimming pared 4 bases from V and 5 bases from J, leaving 11 bases between. CDR3 length: 14 residues. The CDR3 spells CASSVMAVTGELFF. Here the CDR3 DNA reads TGTGCCAGCAGTGTTATGGCAGTAACCGGGGAGCTGTTTTTT.

The V gene is TRBV6-6, the J gene TRBJ2-1, with 7 positions matching TRBD2. This CDR3 spans 13 amino acids. The trim removed 4 bases at V and 8 bases at J, leaving 5 bases unmatched. The V gene's germline CDR1 is MNHNY and CDR2 SVGAGI (reference sequence). CDR3 sequence reads: CASSSGGWDEQFF. The CDR3 DNA reads TGTGCCAGCAGTTCGGGGGGATGGGATGAGCAGTTCTTC.

The chain uses TRBV7-9 and TRBJ2-7; 11 bases fit TRBD2. The CDR3 loop spans 17 amino acids. J lost 4 bases, V lost 1 base, and 9 bases had no gene match. Germline V lookup: CDR1 SEHNR, CDR2 FQNEAQ (reference sequence). CDR3 sequence: CASSLGPASGGMYEQYF. The CDR3 coding sequence is TGTGCCAGCAGCTTAGGTCCAGCTAGCGGGGGGATGTACGAGCAGTACTTC.

This rearrangement joins TRBV5-5 to TRBJ1-5; 7 bases line up with TRBD1. There are 15 residues in the CDR3. CDR1 SGHKS and CDR2 YYEKEE come from the germline V gene (reference sequence). V was clipped by 1 base and J by 11 bases; unmatched bases: 12. In nucleotides, the CDR3 is TGTGCCAGCAGCTTGAAAGGACAGGATCTTACGGCCCAGCATTTT. This translates into CASSLKGQDLTAQHF. Variable domain in full (rest from reference TRBV5-5 and TRBJ1-5): DAGVTQSPTHLIKTRGQQVTLRCSPISGHKSVSWYQQVLGQGPQFIFQYYEKEERGRGNFPDRFSARQFPNYSSELNVNALLLGDSALYLCASSLKGQDLTAQHFGDGTRLSIL.

This chain connects TRBV19 to TRBJ2-7; D is possibly TRBD2 (6 bases). Deletions cut 3 bases from V and 3 bases from J, with 9 bases between. The CDR3 loop spans 13 amino acids. Germline loops: CDR1 LNHDA, CDR2 SQIVND (reference sequence). CDR3 sequence (DNA): TGTGCCAGTAGTATTAGACTAGACTACGAGCAGTACTTC. It codes for CASSIRLDYEQYF.

This chain connects TRBV7-9 to TRBJ1-1, with D hard to call. Trimming took off 4 bases at V and 2 bases at J, with 14 bases between the two ends. The CDR3 is made up of 15 amino acids. Germline V gene sequence: CDR1 SEHNR, CDR2 FQNEAQ (reference sequence). CDR3 nucleotides: TGTGCCAGCAGCTCGTATCTGACGGGAAACACTGAAGCTTTCTTT. It codes for CASSSYLTGNTEAFF. The full variable domain, completed using reference TRBV7-9 and TRBJ1-1, is DTGVSQNPRHKITKRGQNVTFRCDPISEHNRLYWYRQTLGQGPEFLTYFQNEAQLEKSRLLSDRFSAERPKGSFSTLEIQRTEQGDSAMYLCASSSYLTGNTEAFFGQGTRLTVV.

A single count supports this clone. The V call is TRBV19, the J call TRBJ2-7, with 7 bases aligning to TRBD1. The junction had 7 bases not matched to a gene; V was cut back by 5 bases and J by 3 bases. In germline, CDR1 is LNHDA, CDR2 SQIVND (reference sequence). The CDR3 is made up of 14 amino acids. The CDR3 DNA reads as TGTGCCAGTAGTCCACAAGACAGGGTCTACGAGCAGTACTTC. Translating it yields CASSPQDRVYEQYF.